The 19 T cell receptor beta chains given below trace back to one sample, sequenced in a study of vaccination effects on CD4 cells after COVID-19. An approximately ten-day culture period preceded the isolation of CD4+ T cells. It was between March and December 2020 that the person had a SARS-CoV-2 infection confirmed by PCR. Each participant was given two doses of one vaccine (BNT162b2 or mRNA-1273). Which antigens these TCRs recognize remains unknown. Assay: immunoSEQ multiplex PCR; the TCRdb copy retains only in-frame clones and omits some. This sample has 35,000 to 55,000 clones; less than 85% occur once, and the top ten carry approximately 3.8%. Sequenced material: CD4+ T cells from PBMCs cultured without peptide, taken after COVID-19 vaccination. The source of these receptors is a human donor who had a prior SARS-CoV-2 infection.

The rearrangement links TRBV21-1 to TRBJ2-5; the listed D gene, TRBD2, was not tested against the DNA. TRBV21-1 is described as a pseudogene. This CDR3 spans 14 amino acids. CDR3 sequence: CASNQRREQETQYF. CDR3 nucleotides: TGTGCCAGCAACCAGAGGAGAGAACAAGAGACCCAGTACTTC.

The chain recombines TRBV27 with TRBJ2-3; D possibly corresponds to TRBD1 (6 bases). CDR1 MNHEY and CDR2 SMNVEV come from the germline V gene (reference sequence). The CDR3 has 14 amino acids. V shed 3 bases and J shed 2 bases, with 9 bases lying between them. For the CDR3, the DNA is TGTGCCAGCAGTTTCACAGGGACCACAGATACGCAGTATTTT. It encodes CASSFTGTTDTQYF.

The rearrangement links TRBV11-2 to TRBJ2-3, with 8 bases fitting TRBD2. Per the germline V gene, CDR1 is SGHAT and CDR2 is FQNNGV. This CDR3 is 17 amino acids long. Trimming removed 2 bases from V and 5 bases from J; junction bases left unmatched: 12. For the CDR3, the DNA is TGTGCCAGCAGCTTATTTAGTGGTCGGGGGGGGAGAGATACGCAGTATTTT. Its protein product is CASSLFSGRGGRDTQYF.

The CDR3 sequence: CASSPRPGSNYGYTF. The CDR3 DNA sequence: TGTGCCAGCAGCCCACGGCCGGGCAGTAACTATGGCTACACCTTC. This rearrangement joins TRBV7-9 to TRBJ1-2; D unresolved. CDR1 is SEHNR, CDR2 FQNEAQ, per germline (reference sequence). This CDR3 comprises 15 residues. V was shortened by 5 bases and J by 1 base, with 14 bases between the two germline ends.

V and J are TRBV11-3 and TRBJ2-1; 10 positions agree with TRBD2. Trimming removed 4 bases from V and 3 bases from J; junction bases left unmatched: 0. Germline CDR1 SGHNT, CDR2 YENEEA. The CDR3 extends over 14 amino acids. CDR3 region: CASSWTSGYNEQFF. Written as DNA, the CDR3 is TGTGCCAGCAGCTGGACTAGCGGCTACAATGAGCAGTTCTTC.

The chain combines TRBV6-1 with TRBJ2-7, with D hard to call. The length of the CDR3 is 12 residues. V was trimmed by 3 bases and J by 1 base, leaving 4 bases between them. Germline CDR1 is MNHNS and CDR2 is SASEGT. For the CDR3, the DNA is TGTGCCAGCAGTGACGGATCCTACGAGCAGTACTTC. Translated: CASSDGSYEQYF.

The chain recombines TRBV11-3 with TRBJ2-1; tentatively, D is TRBD1 (5 bases). Germline V lookup: CDR1 SGHNT, CDR2 YENEEA. The CDR3 extends over 14 amino acids. V lost 5 bases and J lost 6, with 14 bases in between. CDR3 sequence reads: CASSLGPFSNEQFF. In DNA form, the CDR3 reads TGTGCCAGCAGCCTGGGGCCTTTCTCCAATGAGCAGTTCTTC.

V and J are TRBV7-9 and TRBJ2-7, with 8 bases identical to TRBD2. The CDR3 extends over 16 amino acids. Germline trimming cut 4 bases from V and 6 bases from J; bases unmatched to any gene: 14. Germline V gene lookup returns CDR1 SEHNR and CDR2 FQNEAQ (reference sequence). The CDR3 DNA follows: TGTGCCAGCAGCTGGGGGCCTAGCGGGTACTCTCGCGAGCAGTACTTC. This gives the protein CASSWGPSGYSREQYF.

The rearrangement uses TRBV12-3 or TRBV12-4 and TRBJ2-1; unclear D gene. The CDR3 has 12 residues. V lost 3 bases, J lost 9 bases, and 9 bases lay in between. The chain's CDR3 is CASSLSGSEQFF. The CDR3 DNA reads as TGTGCCAGCAGTTTGTCTGGTAGTGAGCAGTTCTTC.

The CDR3 sequence: CASSHPGQGESQQYF. CDR3 in DNA: TGTGCCAGCAGCCATCCGGGACAGGGAGAGTCCCAGCAGTACTTC. The gene calls are TRBV5-4 and TRBJ2-7, with 9 bases that match TRBD1. Germline loops: CDR1 SGHNT, CDR2 YYREEE (reference sequence). This CDR3 spans 15 amino acids. V lost 4 bases and J lost 8; bases outside the gene matches: 13.

The chain combines TRBV2 with TRBJ2-2; no reliable D call. Trimming pared 3 bases from V and 6 bases from J, leaving 14 bases between. Germline V gene sequence: CDR1 SNHLY, CDR2 FYNNEI. This CDR3 has 15 residues. The CDR3 DNA is TGTGCCAGCAGTGAGGTTATCGGGTCATCCGGGGAGCTGTTTTTT. This codes for CASSEVIGSSGELFF.

The genes are TRBV7-9 and TRBJ2-3; D is undetermined. The CDR3 is 14 residues long. CDR1 is SEHNR, CDR2 FQNEAQ, per germline (reference sequence). Trimming pared 5 bases from V and 0 bases from J, leaving 9 bases between. CDR3: CASSTNPSTDTQYF. CDR3 DNA sequence: TGTGCCAGCAGCACCAACCCTAGCACAGATACGCAGTATTTT. Supplemented by reference TRBV7-9 and TRBJ2-3, the full variable domain reads DTGVSQNPRHKITKRGQNVTFRCDPISEHNRLYWYRQTLGQGPEFLTYFQNEAQLEKSRLLSDRFSAERPKGSFSTLEIQRTEQGDSAMYLCASSTNPSTDTQYFGPGTRLTVL.

The chain recombines TRBV2 with TRBJ2-3, with no clear D. CDR1 is SNHLY and CDR2 is FYNNEI in the germline V gene. Trimming stripped 7 bases from V and 0 bases from J, with 11 bases between. This CDR3 is 14 amino acids long. This CDR3 is CASTQMLSTDTQYF. The DNA for the CDR3 is TGTGCCAGCACTCAGATGCTTAGCACAGATACGCAGTATTTT.

The V call is TRBV7-8, the J call TRBJ2-2, with 7 bases lining up with TRBD2. Per the germline V gene, CDR1 is SGHVS and CDR2 is FQNEAQ. Unmatched junction bases numbered 5, after V lost 3 bases and J lost 1 base. CDR3 length: 16 residues. CDR3 sequence: CASSLAAGVNTGELFF. The DNA of the CDR3 is TGTGCCAGCAGCTTGGCTGCGGGGGTGAACACCGGGGAGCTGTTTTTT.

This clone was observed once. V usage is TRBV30 and J usage is TRBJ1-4; no clear D. The V end was cut by 3 bases, the J end by 8 bases, with 16 bases between. This CDR3 has 14 residues. Germline V lookup: CDR1 GTSNPN, CDR2 SVGIG (reference sequence). The CDR3 loop reads CAWSATRFQEKLFF. The CDR3 nucleotides read TGTGCCTGGAGCGCGACAAGATTTCAAGAAAAACTGTTTTTT.

V is TRBV5-1 and J is TRBJ1-1; no firm D call. This CDR3 contains 14 residues. V was pared by 0 bases and J by 7 bases, with 13 bases between. Germline loops: CDR1 SGHRS, CDR2 YFSETQ. In nucleotides, the CDR3 is TGCGCCAGCAGCTTGGGCGTAGGGAGGAGTGAAGCTTTCTTT. This codes for CASSLGVGRSEAFF.

The chain recombines TRBV27 with TRBJ2-7, with D uncertain. The CDR3 has 12 residues. V was pared by 6 bases and J by 2 bases, with 8 bases between. Looked up from germline, CDR1 is MNHEY and CDR2 is SMNVEV (reference sequence). CDR3 nucleotides: TGTGCCAGCAGCGTGGAAACCTACGAGCAGTACTTC. The encoded protein is CASSVETYEQYF.

Turning to this clone: Its ends do not fully match the called genes, so a read error is possible. V gene TRBV7-7 combines with J gene TRBJ2-1; D not resolved. The CDR3 runs 13 residues. Germline CDR1 SSHAT, CDR2 FNYEAQ (reference sequence). The CDR3 DNA reads as TGTGCTAGCAGCTTAGGCTCTCACAATGAGCAGTTCTTC. Translated, it gives CASSLGSHNEQFF.

The chain joins TRBV19 to TRBJ2-1, with 8 positions matching TRBD2. Germline assignment: CDR1 LNHDA and CDR2 SQIVND (reference sequence). This CDR3 comprises 15 residues. V lost 8 bases and J lost 0; bases outside the gene matches: 6. CDR3 sequence: CASGLAGGSYNEQFF. DNA for the CDR3: TGTGCCAGTGGTCTCGCGGGAGGCTCCTACAATGAGCAGTTCTTC.